This entry describes one T cell receptor (beta chain). Original methodology: Nucleated cell number was recorded as an estimate derived from reference gene primer amplification. Sequencing was performed with immunoSEQ multiplex PCR; in TCRdb, only in-frame clones are kept and a portion is missing. V and J calls and clone size are as listed in that table; D and trimming were resolved from the DNA. The table shows more than 95,000 clones, with about 90% occurring only once. The record originates from a study of blood T cell repertoires in COVID-19. Study overall: From the United States, Italy and Spain came samples of acute and convalescent COVID-19. In each case, the material was cDNA or gDNA derived from T cells, B-cell-depleted T cells, or PBMCs.

Germline V CDR1 and CDR2: MNHEY, SVGAGI. CDR3 length equals 14 residues. Trimming cost V 6 bases and J 7 bases; bases outside gene matches: 8. Source material: peripheral blood. This clonotype was sampled from a man between 50 and 59 years old in a cohort sampled during active COVID-19. This chain connects TRBV6-5 to TRBJ1-4; 7 bases match TRBD1. The CDR3: CASRGGTASEKLFF. The CDR3 region has the DNA TGTGCCAGCAGGGGTGGGACAGCCAGTGAAAAACTGTTTTTT.